This TCR beta chain was found in a study of cytomegalovirus exposure and HLA in healthy donors. The study's findings and limits: HLA alleles showed associations with some 17,000 TCR beta sequences in a later analysis, at a 0.05 false discovery rate. Indistinguishable V segments, including TRBV6-2 and TRBV6-3, were excluded.

The CDR3 has 15 amino acids. The V end lost 0 bases, the J end lost 4 bases, and 10 bases lay between the germline ends. Germline CDR1 and CDR2: SGHAT and FQNNGV. The PCR used 60 Vbeta and 13 Jbeta primers. Profiled with immunoSEQ multiplex PCR; TCRdb holds only in-frame clones, not every one. The profile covers fewer than 80,000 clones, with 70% to 85% appearing a single time and 2% to 2.5% taken by the ten largest. A word on this clone: What it binds is not known.

Material for sequencing was PBMCs. This TCR was sampled from a man aged 25 to 40 in good health and CMV-seronegative. This chain connects TRBV11-2 to TRBJ1-5, with D hard to call. CDR3 in amino acids: CASSLDLWPNQPQHF. The DNA of the CDR3 is TGTGCCAGCAGCTTAGATTTATGGCCTAATCAGCCCCAGCATTTT.